This TCR beta chain is drawn from a study of human T cells and chemical hapten exposure. Regarding time point: patch test 1, 2 weeks after DPC sensitization. Noted treatment: therapeutic diphenylcyclopropenone sensitization with weekly scalp DPC. TCRdb independently ran MiXCR on the RACE reads; one entry per CDR3 protein. The data show fewer than 95,000 distinct CDR3 sequences, about 10% seen once. Notes on this clonotype: Its antigen remains unknown.

Study-wide points: TCRs at a frequency above 1 in 1000 stayed unchanged with DPC sensitization.

The CDR3 has 14 amino acids. Germline V CDR1 and CDR2: KGHSH, LQKENI. The trim removed 3 bases at V and 2 bases at J, leaving 1 base unmatched. This TCR came from a man aged 35 to 55 with alopecia areata. Some clones in this sample may be carry-over from other donors' samples. The starting material was whole blood, obtained in connection with sensitization to the hapten diphenylcyclopropenone (DPC). V gene TRBV18 combines with J gene TRBJ1-3; 7 bases align to TRBD1. The CDR3 nucleotides are TGTGCCAGCTCACCCGGGACAGCTGGAAACACCATATATTTT. This encodes CASSPGTAGNTIYF.